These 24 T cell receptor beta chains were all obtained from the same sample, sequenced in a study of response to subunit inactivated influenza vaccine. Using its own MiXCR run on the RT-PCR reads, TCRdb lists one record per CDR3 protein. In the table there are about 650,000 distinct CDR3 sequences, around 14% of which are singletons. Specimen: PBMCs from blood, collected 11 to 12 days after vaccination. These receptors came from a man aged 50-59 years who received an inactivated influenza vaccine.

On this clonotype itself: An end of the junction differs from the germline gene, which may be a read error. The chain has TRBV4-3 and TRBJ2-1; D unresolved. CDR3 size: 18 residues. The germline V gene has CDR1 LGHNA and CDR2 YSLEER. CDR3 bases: TGCGCCACCAGCCAAGCCCCATCCCTAGTCAGCTCCTACAATGAGCAGTTCTTC. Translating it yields CATSQAPSLVSSYNEQFF.

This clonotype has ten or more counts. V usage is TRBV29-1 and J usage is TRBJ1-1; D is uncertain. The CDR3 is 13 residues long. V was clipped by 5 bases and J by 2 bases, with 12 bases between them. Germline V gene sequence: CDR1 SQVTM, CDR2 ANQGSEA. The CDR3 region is CSVSPDINTEAFF. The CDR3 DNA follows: TGCAGCGTTTCCCCGGATATCAACACTGAAGCTTTCTTT.

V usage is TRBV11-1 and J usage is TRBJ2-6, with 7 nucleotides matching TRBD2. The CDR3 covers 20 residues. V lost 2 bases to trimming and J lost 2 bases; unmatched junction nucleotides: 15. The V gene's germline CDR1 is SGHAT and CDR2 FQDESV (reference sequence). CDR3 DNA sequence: TGTGCCAGCAGCTTAAAAGCGGGGCCGAGAAGGGTACCTGGGGCCAACGTCCTGACTTTC. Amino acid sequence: CASSLKAGPRRVPGANVLTF. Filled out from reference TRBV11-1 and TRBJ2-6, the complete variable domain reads EAEVAQSPRYKITEKSQAVAFWCDPISGHATLYWYRQILGQGPELLVQFQDESVVDDSQLPKDRFSAERLKGVDSTLKIQPAELGDSAMYLCASSLKAGPRRVPGANVLTFGAGSRLTVL.

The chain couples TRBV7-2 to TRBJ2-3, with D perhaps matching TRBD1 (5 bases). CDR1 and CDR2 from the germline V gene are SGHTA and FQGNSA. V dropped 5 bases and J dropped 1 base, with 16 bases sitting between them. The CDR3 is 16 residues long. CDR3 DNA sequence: TGTGCCAGCAGCAACCTGACAGTACTCGGCACAGATACGCAGTATTTT. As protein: CASSNLTVLGTDTQYF.

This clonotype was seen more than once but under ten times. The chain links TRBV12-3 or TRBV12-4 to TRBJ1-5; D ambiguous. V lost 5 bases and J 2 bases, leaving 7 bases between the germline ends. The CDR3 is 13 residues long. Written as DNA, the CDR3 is TGTGCCAGCAGTGTCCAGGGCAATCAGCCCCAGCATTTT. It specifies CASSVQGNQPQHF.

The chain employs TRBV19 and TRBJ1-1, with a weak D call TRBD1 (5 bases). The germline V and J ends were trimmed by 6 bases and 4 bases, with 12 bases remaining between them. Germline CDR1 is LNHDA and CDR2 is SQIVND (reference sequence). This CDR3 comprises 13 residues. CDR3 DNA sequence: TGTGCCAGTAGGGTTGTGGGGGGCACTGAAGCTTTCTTT. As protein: CASRVVGGTEAFF.

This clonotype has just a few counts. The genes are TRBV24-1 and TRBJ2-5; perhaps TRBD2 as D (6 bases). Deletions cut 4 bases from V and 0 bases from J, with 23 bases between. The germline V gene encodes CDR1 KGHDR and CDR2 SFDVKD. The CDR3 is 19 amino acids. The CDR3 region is CATSDRHSASAKYQETQYF. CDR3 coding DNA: TGTGCCACCAGTGACCGCCACTCTGCTAGCGCGAAGTACCAAGAGACCCAGTACTTC.

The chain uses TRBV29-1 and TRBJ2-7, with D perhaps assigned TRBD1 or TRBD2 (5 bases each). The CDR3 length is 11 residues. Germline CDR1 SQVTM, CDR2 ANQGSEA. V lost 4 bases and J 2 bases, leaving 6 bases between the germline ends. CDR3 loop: CSVGDAYEQYF. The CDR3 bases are TGCAGCGTTGGGGACGCCTACGAGCAGTACTTC.

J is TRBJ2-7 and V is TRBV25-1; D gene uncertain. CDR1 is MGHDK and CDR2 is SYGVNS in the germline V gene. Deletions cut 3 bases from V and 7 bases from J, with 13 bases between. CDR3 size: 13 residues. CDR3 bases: TGTGCCAGCAGTGACGTCGGGTTGGGTGAGCAGTACTTC. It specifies CASSDVGLGEQYF.

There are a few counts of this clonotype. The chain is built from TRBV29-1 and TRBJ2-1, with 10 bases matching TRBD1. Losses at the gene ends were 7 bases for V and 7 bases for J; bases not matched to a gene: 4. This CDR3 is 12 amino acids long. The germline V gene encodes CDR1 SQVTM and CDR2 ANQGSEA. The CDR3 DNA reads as TGCAGCGGGGGACAGGGGAGAAATGAGCAGTTCTTC. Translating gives CSGGQGRNEQFF.

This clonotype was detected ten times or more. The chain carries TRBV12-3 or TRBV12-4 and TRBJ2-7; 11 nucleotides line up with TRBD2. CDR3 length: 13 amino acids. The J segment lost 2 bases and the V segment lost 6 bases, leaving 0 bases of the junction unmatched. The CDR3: CASRLAGAYEQYF. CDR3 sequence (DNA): TGTGCCAGCAGACTAGCGGGAGCCTACGAGCAGTACTTC.

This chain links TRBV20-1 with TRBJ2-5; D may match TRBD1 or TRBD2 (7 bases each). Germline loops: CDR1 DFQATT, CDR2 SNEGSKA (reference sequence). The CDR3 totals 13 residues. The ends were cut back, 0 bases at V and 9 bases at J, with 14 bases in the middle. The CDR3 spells CSARDPQGGAQYF. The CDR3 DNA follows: TGCAGTGCTAGAGACCCCCAGGGGGGGGCCCAGTACTTC.

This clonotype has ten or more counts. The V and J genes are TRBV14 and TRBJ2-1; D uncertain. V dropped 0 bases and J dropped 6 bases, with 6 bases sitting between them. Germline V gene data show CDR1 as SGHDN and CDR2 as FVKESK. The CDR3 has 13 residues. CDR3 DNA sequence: TGTGCCAGCAGCCAAGATTTGGTCAATGAGCAGTTCTTC. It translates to CASSQDLVNEQFF.

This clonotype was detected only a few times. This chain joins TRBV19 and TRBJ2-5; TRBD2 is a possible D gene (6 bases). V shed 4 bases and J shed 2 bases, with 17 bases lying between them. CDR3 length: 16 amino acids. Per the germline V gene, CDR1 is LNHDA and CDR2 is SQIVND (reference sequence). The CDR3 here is CASSREGGIWQETQYF. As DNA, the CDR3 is TGTGCCAGTAGTAGGGAAGGAGGGATTTGGCAAGAGACCCAGTACTTC.

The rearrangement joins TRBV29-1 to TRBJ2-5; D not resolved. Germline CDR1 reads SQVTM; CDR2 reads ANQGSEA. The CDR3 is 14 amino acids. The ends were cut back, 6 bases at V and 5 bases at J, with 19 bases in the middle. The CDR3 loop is CSVTAAQYPETQYF. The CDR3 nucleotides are TGCAGCGTCACCGCCGCACAGTATCCTGAGACCCAGTACTTC.

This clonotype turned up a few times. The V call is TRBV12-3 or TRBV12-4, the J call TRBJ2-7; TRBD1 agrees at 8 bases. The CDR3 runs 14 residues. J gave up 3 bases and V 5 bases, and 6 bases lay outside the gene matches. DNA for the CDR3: TGTGCCAGCAGTCTGACAGGGGCTCTCTACGAGCAGTACTTC. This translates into CASSLTGALYEQYF.

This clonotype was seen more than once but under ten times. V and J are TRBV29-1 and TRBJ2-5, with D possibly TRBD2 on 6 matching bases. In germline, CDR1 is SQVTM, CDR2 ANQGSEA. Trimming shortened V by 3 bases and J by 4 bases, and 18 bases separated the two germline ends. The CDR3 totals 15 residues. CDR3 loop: CSVDGGLKMGETQYF. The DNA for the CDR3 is TGCAGCGTTGATGGGGGACTCAAAATGGGAGAGACCCAGTACTTC.

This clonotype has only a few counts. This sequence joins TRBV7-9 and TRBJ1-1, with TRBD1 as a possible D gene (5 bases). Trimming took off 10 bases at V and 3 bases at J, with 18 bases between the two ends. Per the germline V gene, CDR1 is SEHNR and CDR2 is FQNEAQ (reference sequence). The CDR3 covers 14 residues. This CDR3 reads CAIWGPAGHTEAFF. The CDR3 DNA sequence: TGTGCCATTTGGGGCCCGGCGGGTCACACTGAAGCTTTCTTT. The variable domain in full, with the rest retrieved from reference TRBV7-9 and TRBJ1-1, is DTGVSQNPRHKITKRGQNVTFRCDPISEHNRLYWYRQTLGQGPEFLTYFQNEAQLEKSRLLSDRFSAERPKGSFSTLEIQRTEQGDSAMYLCAIWGPAGHTEAFFGQGTRLTVV.

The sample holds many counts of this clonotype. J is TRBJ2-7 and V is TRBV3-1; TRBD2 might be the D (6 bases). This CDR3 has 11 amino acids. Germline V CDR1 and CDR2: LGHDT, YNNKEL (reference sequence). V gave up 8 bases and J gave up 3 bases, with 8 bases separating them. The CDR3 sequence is CASASDYEQYF. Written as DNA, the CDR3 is TGTGCCAGCGCTAGCGACTACGAGCAGTACTTC.

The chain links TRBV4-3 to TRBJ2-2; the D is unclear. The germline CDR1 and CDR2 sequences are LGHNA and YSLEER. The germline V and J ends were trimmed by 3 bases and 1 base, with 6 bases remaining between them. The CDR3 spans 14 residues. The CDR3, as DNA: TGCGCCAGCAGCCACTCTTTGAACACCGGGGAGCTGTTTTTT. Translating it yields CASSHSLNTGELFF.

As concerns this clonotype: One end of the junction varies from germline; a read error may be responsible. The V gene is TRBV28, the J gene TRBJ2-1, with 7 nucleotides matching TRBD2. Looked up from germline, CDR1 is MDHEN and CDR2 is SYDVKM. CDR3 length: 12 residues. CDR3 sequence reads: CASSFRLAPPIF. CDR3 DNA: TGTGCCAGCAGCTTTAGACTAGCCCCACCTATCTTC.

The CDR3 region has the DNA TGTGCCAGCAGTCCGGGGGGGCACGAGACCCAGTACTTC. Protein: CASSPGGHETQYF. The V gene is TRBV28, the J gene TRBJ2-5, with 8 bases fitting TRBD2. After removal of 5 bases from V and 5 bases from J, the junction contained 4 bases not matched to a gene. CDR3 length: 13 residues. Germline V gene sequence: CDR1 MDHEN, CDR2 SYDVKM. The entire variable domain, with the rest obtained from reference TRBV28 and TRBJ2-5, is as follows: DVKVTQSSRYLVKRTGEKVFLECVQDMDHENMFWYRQDPGLGLRLIYFSYDVKMKEKGDIPEGYSVSREKKERFSLILESASTNQTSMYLCASSPGGHETQYFGPGTRLLVL.

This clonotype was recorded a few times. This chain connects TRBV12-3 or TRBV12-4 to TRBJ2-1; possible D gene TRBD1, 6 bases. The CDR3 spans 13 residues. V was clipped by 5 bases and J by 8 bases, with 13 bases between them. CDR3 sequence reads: CASSLGQFDEQFF. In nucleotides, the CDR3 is TGTGCCAGCAGTCTAGGACAGTTCGATGAGCAGTTCTTC.

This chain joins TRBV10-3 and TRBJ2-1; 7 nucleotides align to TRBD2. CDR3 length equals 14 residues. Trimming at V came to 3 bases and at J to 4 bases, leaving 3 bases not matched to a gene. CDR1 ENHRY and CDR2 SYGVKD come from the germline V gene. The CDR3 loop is CAISDFSGYNEQFF. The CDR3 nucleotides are TGTGCCATCAGTGATTTTAGCGGGTACAATGAGCAGTTCTTC.